These 10 T cell receptor beta chains originate from one sample sequenced in a study of blood T cells in healthy people across ages. PCR was performed a second time for about 7 to 11 cycles using a sample-barcoded 5' primer and a J-beta primer mix. One entry per CDR3 protein results from TCRdb running MiXCR on the 5' RACE reads. The data hold roughly 1,800,000 distinct CDR3 sequences, with roughly 52% observed a single time. What was sequenced was blood. Receptors were obtained from a woman aged 40-49 years in good health.

Only a few counts were recorded for this clonotype. The chain combines TRBV25-1 with TRBJ2-7; possible D gene TRBD1, 6 bases. CDR1 MGHDK and CDR2 SYGVNS come from the germline V gene. CDR3 length equals 18 residues. V lost 3 bases and J lost 0, with 21 bases in between. The CDR3 nucleotides read TGTGCCAGCAGTGAGTCCGGGACACCCGATACCAGCTCCTACGAGCAGTACTTC. Its protein product is CASSESGTPDTSSYEQYF.

Only one count was recorded for this clonotype. The chain combines TRBV6-6 with TRBJ2-7, with 8 bases that match TRBD1. This CDR3 is built from 16 residues. Germline V gives CDR1 MNHNY, CDR2 SVGAGI (reference sequence). J lost 2 bases, V lost 6 bases, and 12 bases had no gene match. CDR3 residues: CASRHAGGAAPYEQYF. CDR3 DNA sequence: TGTGCCAGCAGGCATGCAGGGGGCGCCGCTCCCTACGAGCAGTACTTC.

The chain has TRBV4-3 and TRBJ2-7; D assignment may be TRBD1 or TRBD2 (5 bases each). Germline CDR1 LGHNA, CDR2 YSLEER. The germline V and J ends were trimmed by 0 bases and 1 base, with 13 bases remaining between them. The CDR3 extends over 16 amino acids. CDR3 bases: TGCGCCAGCAGCCAAGATCGGGACCCTCTATCCTACGAGCAGTACTTC. It codes for CASSQDRDPLSYEQYF.

V gene TRBV28 combines with J gene TRBJ2-5, with a weak D call TRBD2 (7 bases). V was trimmed by 5 bases and J by 1 base, leaving 17 bases between them. The CDR3 length is 16 residues. The germline CDR1 and CDR2 sequences are MDHEN and SYDVKM. This chain's CDR3 is CASSPEGGELQETQYF. The CDR3, as DNA: TGTGCCAGCAGTCCCGAGGGGGGGGAACTCCAAGAGACCCAGTACTTC. The full variable domain, completed using reference TRBV28 and TRBJ2-5, is DVKVTQSSRYLVKRTGEKVFLECVQDMDHENMFWYRQDPGLGLRLIYFSYDVKMKEKGDIPEGYSVSREKKERFSLILESASTNQTSMYLCASSPEGGELQETQYFGPGTRLLVL.

V and J are TRBV7-2 and TRBJ2-5; 9 bases map to TRBD2. The CDR3 runs 16 residues. Germline V gene data show CDR1 as SGHTA and CDR2 as FQGNSA. V shed 3 bases and J 4 bases; nucleotides not matched to a gene: 9. This CDR3 is CASSFSAGGNLETQYF. The DNA of the CDR3 is TGTGCCAGCAGCTTCTCAGCGGGGGGCAATCTAGAGACCCAGTACTTC.

This clonotype appeared a few times. V is TRBV10-3 and J is TRBJ2-1; D not resolved. V gave up 8 bases and J gave up 0 bases, with 8 bases separating them. The germline V gene has CDR1 ENHRY and CDR2 SYGVKD. This CDR3 comprises 13 residues. CDR3 DNA sequence: TGTGCCATCGGTCTAGTCTCCTACAATGAGCAGTTCTTC. This sequence encodes CAIGLVSYNEQFF.

This clonotype has only a few counts. The chain recombines TRBV28 with TRBJ1-2; 8 bases are shared with TRBD1. This CDR3 is built from 16 residues. Germline V gene sequence: CDR1 MDHEN, CDR2 SYDVKM. V was pared by 6 bases and J by 4 bases, with 13 bases of the junction left unmatched. CDR3 nucleotides: TGTGCCAGCAGGGGCCACATGGACAGGGAGAGCTATGGCTACACCTTC. This sequence encodes CASRGHMDRESYGYTF.

The chain links TRBV6-5 to TRBJ1-4, with D possibly matching TRBD1 (6 bases). Looked up from germline, CDR1 is MNHEY and CDR2 is SVGAGI. V was pared by 2 bases and J by 1 base, with 8 bases between. This CDR3 comprises 15 residues. The CDR3 region is CASSYQGLTNEKLFF. CDR3 in DNA: TGTGCCAGCAGTTACCAGGGGCTAACTAATGAAAAACTGTTTTTT.

This chain uses TRBV7-8 with TRBJ1-1; 7 positions match TRBD1. The junction had 9 bases not matched to a gene; V was cut back by 5 bases and J by 6 bases. This CDR3 comprises 14 residues. CDR1 is SGHVS and CDR2 is FQNEAQ in the germline V gene. CDR3 protein: CASSVQGIGPEAFF. CDR3 bases: TGTGCCAGCAGCGTACAGGGGATCGGGCCTGAAGCTTTCTTT.

This clonotype was counted once. The rearrangement joins TRBV7-9 to TRBJ2-1; tentatively, D is TRBD1 (6 bases). The CDR3 covers 14 residues. V dropped 6 bases and J dropped 0 bases, with 9 bases sitting between them. Germline CDR1 SEHNR, CDR2 FQNEAQ (reference sequence). CDR3 region: CASRVGASYNEQFF. In DNA form, the CDR3 reads TGTGCCAGCAGGGTGGGGGCCTCCTACAATGAGCAGTTCTTC.